Below, 8 T cell receptor beta chains from the same sample are listed, as sequenced in a study of blood T cell repertoires in COVID-19. Generated by immunoSEQ multiplex PCR, the TCRdb table keeps only in-frame clones and is missing some. The data hold approximately 85,000 clones, with less than 95% observed a single time. Input material: peripheral blood. The receptors shown here come from a woman between 50 and 59 years old in a cohort sampled during active COVID-19.

V and J are TRBV19 and TRBJ2-6, with 8 bases identical to TRBD1. The CDR3 is 20 residues long. The ends lost 0 bases at V and 2 bases at J; junction bases unmatched: 12. In germline, CDR1 is LNHDA, CDR2 SQIVND (reference sequence). Written as DNA, the CDR3 is TGTGCCAGTAGTATAGATGCTGGGGGGCAGGGGGCGGCTGGGGCCAACGTCCTGACTTTC. This codes for CASSIDAGGQGAAGANVLTF.

This chain uses TRBV27 with TRBJ1-1, with a tentative D call TRBD1 (6 bases). The CDR3 sequence is 13 residues long. Between the trimmed V and J ends, which lost 3 bases and 11 bases, there was a span of 16 bases. Germline loops: CDR1 MNHEY, CDR2 SMNVEV (reference sequence). Here the CDR3 reads CASSFGGRSEAFF. For the CDR3, the DNA is TGTGCCAGCAGTTTCGGGGGGCGGTCAGAGGCTTTCTTT.

This clone showed up just once. The chain couples TRBV10-2 to TRBJ2-7; 7 positions match TRBD1. The CDR3 runs to 15 residues. V shed 6 bases, J shed 7 bases, and the junction held 15 bases outside the gene matches. Looked up from germline, CDR1 is WSHSY and CDR2 is SAAADI. This chain's CDR3 is CASRQDRPDKREQYF. DNA of the CDR3: TGCGCCAGCAGGCAGGACAGGCCAGACAAGAGGGAGCAGTACTTC.

The gene calls are TRBV12-5 and TRBJ2-3; a possible D gene is TRBD1 (6 bases). V gave up 1 base and J gave up 2 bases, with 13 bases separating them. The CDR3 covers 16 residues. CDR1 is LGHNT and CDR2 is FRNRAP in the germline V gene. The CDR3 is CASGLGQASPTDTQYF. The CDR3 nucleotides read TGTGCTAGTGGTTTGGGACAGGCCTCACCCACAGATACGCAGTATTTT.

V usage is TRBV19 and J usage is TRBJ1-3; 7 positions agree with TRBD1. CDR3 size: 14 residues. V lost 9 bases, J lost 2 bases, and 7 bases stayed unmatched. Germline V gene data show CDR1 as LNHDA and CDR2 as SQIVND (reference sequence). The CDR3 region is CASSPTGAGNTIYF. The CDR3 region has the DNA TGTGCCAGCTCCCCCACAGGGGCTGGAAACACCATATATTTT. The full variable domain, completed using reference TRBV19 and TRBJ1-3, is DGGITQSPKYLFRKEGQNVTLSCEQNLNHDAMYWYRQDPGQGLRLIYYSQIVNDFQKGDIAEGYSVSREKKESFPLTVTSAQKNPTAFYLCASSPTGAGNTIYFGEGSWLTVV.

The chain couples TRBV28 to TRBJ1-3, with D perhaps matching TRBD1 (6 bases). CDR1 and CDR2 (germline): MDHEN, SYDVKM. Trimming removed 4 bases from V and 9 bases from J, with 19 bases in between. The CDR3 covers 15 residues. The CDR3 coding sequence is TGTGCCAGCAGTTCACCCGGGGTTTTCAGGGGCACCATATATTTT. It yields the protein CASSSPGVFRGTIYF.

The chain carries TRBV6-5 and TRBJ2-3, with 9 nucleotides matching TRBD2. The CDR3 covers 15 residues. Germline loops: CDR1 MNHEY, CDR2 SVGAGI. V lost 7 bases and J lost 1; bases outside the gene matches: 6. Here the CDR3 DNA reads TGTGCCAGCACCCATAGCGGGAGTGGCACAGATACGCAGTATTTT. Translated, it gives CASTHSGSGTDTQYF.

The rearrangement joins TRBV28 to TRBJ2-2; tentatively, D is TRBD1 (6 bases). CDR1 and CDR2 from the germline V gene are MDHEN and SYDVKM. The V end was cut by 6 bases, the J end by 0 bases, with 17 bases between. The CDR3 sequence is 17 residues long. The DNA for the CDR3 is TGTGCCAGCAGCTGGGTGGGTCAGGGGCCGAACACCGGGGAGCTGTTTTTT. This codes for CASSWVGQGPNTGELFF.